This TCR beta chain appears in the sequencing data of a study of T cell changes during pregnancy in multiple sclerosis. Note on this clone: Other nucleotide sequences in the sample specify the same CDR3.

Repertoires were generated with immunoSEQ multiplex PCR, while TCRdb's copy carries only in-frame clones and drops some. The table lists under 80,000 clones, roughly 92% of them singletons. The sequences come from peripheral blood, collected after pregnancy. The sequence derives from a female donor in good health, enrolled as a control in a pregnancy study.

The CDR3, as DNA: TGTGCCAGCAGCTCCGGGACAGGGGGAACTGAAGCTTTCTTT. Residues: CASSSGTGGTEAFF. The chain combines TRBV6-1 with TRBJ1-1; TRBD1 agrees at 11 bases. The J segment lost 5 bases and the V segment lost 6 bases, leaving 5 bases of the junction unmatched. The CDR3 has 14 amino acids. Germline V gene data show CDR1 as MNHNS and CDR2 as SASEGT.